Below are 8 T cell receptor beta chains sequenced from a single sample in a study of long-term antiretroviral therapy in people with HIV. It was version v3.0 of the immunoSEQ assay that was run at survey level. The method was immunoSEQ multiplex PCR; TCRdb's version includes in-frame clones alone and lacks a portion of them. This sample has 14,000 or so clones, with roughly four fifths found just once. Here the sequenced sample was unsorted PBMCs, taken just before starting antiretroviral therapy. The receptors originated from a man aged 35 to 55 with HIV.

The chain recombines TRBV4-2 with TRBJ1-2, with 8 bases aligning to TRBD1. This CDR3 is built from 16 residues. The V segment lost 4 bases and the J segment 2 bases; nucleotides outside the gene matches: 9. Germline V CDR1 and CDR2: LGHNA, YNFKEQ. The CDR3 bases are TGTGCCAGCAGCCCCCGGACAGGGTCTGTGAACTATGGCTACACCTTC. Translating gives CASSPRTGSVNYGYTF.

The sample holds a few counts of this clone. This chain links TRBV6-1 with TRBJ2-2; TRBD1 matches 9 bases. Germline CDR1 reads MNHNS; CDR2 reads SASEGT. The ends lost 1 base at V and 6 bases at J; junction bases unmatched: 3. The CDR3 totals 15 residues. The CDR3 DNA reads TGTGCCAGCAGTGAAGGGACAGGGGTGTCCGGGGAGCTGTTTTTT. As protein: CASSEGTGVSGELFF.

The chain uses TRBV11-2 and TRBJ2-7; D gene unclear. Germline loops: CDR1 SGHAT, CDR2 FQNNGV. The CDR3 has 11 amino acids. Trimming took off 7 bases at V and 4 bases at J, with 8 bases between the two ends. In DNA form, the CDR3 reads TGTGCCAGCACCCTAGTGTACGAGCAGTACTTC. Its translation: CASTLVYEQYF.

This chain's CDR3 is CSVAGLAKNIQYF. CDR3 in DNA: TGCAGCGTCGCGGGACTAGCCAAAAACATTCAGTACTTC. The chain combines TRBV29-1 with TRBJ2-4; TRBD2 is a possible D gene (6 bases). The CDR3 covers 13 residues. V lost 6 bases and J 0 bases, leaving 9 bases between the germline ends. Germline-derived CDR1 and CDR2 are SQVTM and ANQGSEA.

The sample holds one count of this clone. The genes are TRBV7-9 and TRBJ2-3; 10 bases are a match to TRBD2. J was trimmed by 3 bases and V by 7 bases; bases with no gene match: 7. This CDR3 spans 15 amino acids. Germline values: CDR1 SEHNR, CDR2 FQNEAQ (reference sequence). The CDR3 here is CASIRLAGRTDTQYF. The CDR3 DNA follows: TGTGCCAGCATCCGACTAGCGGGTAGAACAGATACGCAGTATTTT. Full variable domain (outside the CDR3, taken from reference TRBV7-9 and TRBJ2-3): DTGVSQNPRHKITKRGQNVTFRCDPISEHNRLYWYRQTLGQGPEFLTYFQNEAQLEKSRLLSDRFSAERPKGSFSTLEIQRTEQGDSAMYLCASIRLAGRTDTQYFGPGTRLTVL.

The chain links TRBV11-2 to TRBJ1-4; no definite D call. CDR1 and CDR2 from the germline V gene are SGHAT and FQNNGV. Trimming took off 5 bases at V and 0 bases at J, with 10 bases between the two ends. The CDR3 extends over 15 amino acids. In nucleotides, the CDR3 is TGTGCCAGCAGCCACGATTGGGCAACTAATGAAAAACTGTTTTTT. Amino acids: CASSHDWATNEKLFF.

The chain employs TRBV18 and TRBJ1-3; a weak D match, TRBD1 (6 bases). Germline V lookup: CDR1 KGHSH, CDR2 LQKENI. The germline V and J ends were trimmed by 6 bases and 4 bases, with 13 bases remaining between them. The CDR3 totals 14 residues. The DNA for the CDR3 is TGTGCCAGCTCCCCCGGGGGCCAAGGAAACACCATATATTTT. Amino acid sequence: CASSPGGQGNTIYF.

This chain joins TRBV5-1 and TRBJ1-6; D is unclear. V was shortened by 4 bases and J by 10 bases, with 24 bases between the two germline ends. The CDR3 runs 17 residues. The germline V gene encodes CDR1 SGHRS and CDR2 YFSETQ. The CDR3 DNA is TGCGCCAGCAGCACCGATTGGAACGGACGGTTTTGGTCACCCCTCCACTTT. Protein sequence: CASSTDWNGRFWSPLHF.